The following is a T cell receptor beta chain sequence with its context. Assay: immunoSEQ multiplex PCR; the TCRdb copy retains only in-frame clones and omits some. The sample lists under 100,000 clones, approximately 70% seen once, with around a quarter in the top ten. This specimen comes from a study of CD8 T cell repertoires and HIV-1 epitope variants. Study-level information: Tested: three Gag epitope families, Nef HW9 and YT9. IL-2, IL-7 and IL-15 were added on days 3 and 7 of approximately 9-day cultures. Separate from the cultures, 1M uncultured T cells served as baseline.

The CDR3 is made up of 14 amino acids. With 5 bases clipped from V and 4 bases from J, the junction kept 7 bases outside the gene matches. The germline V gene has CDR1 MNHEY and CDR2 SMNVEV (reference sequence). The sequenced sample consisted of uncultured baseline CD8+ T cells from peripheral blood mononuclear cells (PBMCs). The gene calls are TRBV27 and TRBJ1-2; 7 nucleotides agree with TRBD1. This clonotype was sampled from a male donor with HIV. DNA of the CDR3: TGTGCCAGCAGTCAGGGGGGGGGAGGCTATGGCTACACCTTC. Translated, it gives CASSQGGGGYGYTF.